A single sample is the source of the 19 T cell receptor beta chains below, sequenced in a study of vaccination effects on CD4 cells after COVID-19 (dated by TCRdb to between 2021 and 2022). These receptors' targets are unknown. To identify antigen-specific CD4+ T cell clonotypes by their expansion, the ViraFEST assay first stimulated PBMC with viral peptide pools and then applied TCR sequencing. After more than 9 days of culture, CD4+ T cells were isolated with the EasySep CD4+ T cell isolation kit. The library was made by the immunoSEQ multiplex PCR assay. TCRdb mirrors the immuneACCESS table, restricted to in-frame sequences. Some clones are absent from its copies; in checked studies, under half trace to an unresolved V gene, and the reason for the others is unknown. The sample table contains about 79,000 clones; only one count was recorded for roughly four fifths of them. About 1.7% of the sample rests with the top ten.

The sample was CD4+ T cells from PBMCs cultured with HCoV-229E spike peptides, taken before COVID-19 vaccination. The cell subset or site label for this specimen denotes: HCoV-229E spike overlapping peptide pool stimulation. All receptors derive from a human donor who received a COVID-19 vaccine.

The chain is built from TRBV12-3 or TRBV12-4 and TRBJ1-2; a possible D gene is TRBD1 (5 bases). V dropped 4 bases and J dropped 2 bases, with 8 bases sitting between them. The CDR3 is 13 amino acids. The CDR3 DNA sequence: TGTGCCAGCAGTTACGACAGAAACTATGGCTACACCTTC. It specifies CASSYDRNYGYTF.

This chain links TRBV6-6 with TRBJ1-5; 9 bases agree with TRBD1. The CDR3 length is 14 residues. Germline trimming cut 6 bases from V and 5 bases from J; bases unmatched to any gene: 5. Germline CDR1 and CDR2: MNHNY and SVGAGI (reference sequence). The CDR3 loop is CASRGTGGHQPQHF. CDR3 bases: TGTGCCAGCAGGGGTACAGGGGGCCATCAGCCCCAGCATTTT.

This chain uses TRBV7-6 with TRBJ1-4, with TRBD1 matching over 11 bases. CDR3 length equals 22 residues. With V trimmed by 5 bases and J by 0 bases, 20 bases remained unmatched. CDR1 is SGHVS, CDR2 FNYEAQ, per germline. This CDR3 reads CASSPRPGDRGIVRSTNEKLFF. DNA of the CDR3: TGTGCCAGCAGCCCCAGGCCCGGGGACAGGGGGATTGTTCGCTCAACTAATGAAAAACTGTTTTTT.

The genes are TRBV14 and TRBJ1-5; D remains ambiguous. The CDR3 is 13 amino acids. Germline V CDR1 and CDR2: SGHDN, FVKESK. V was cut by 4 bases and J by 6 bases, with 10 bases left in between. The DNA of the CDR3 is TGTGCCAGCAGCCTTGGGTTGGGTCAGCCCCAGCATTTT. Translating gives CASSLGLGQPQHF.

The chain carries TRBV6-5 and TRBJ1-4; TRBD1 aligns across 10 bases. This CDR3 is 14 amino acids long. The germline CDR1 and CDR2 sequences are MNHEY and SVGAGI. Trimming took 5 bases from V and 4 from J; bases not matched to a gene: 1. The CDR3 region has the DNA TGTGCCAGCAGTAGGGACAGGGGTAATGAAAAACTGTTTTTT. It is translated as CASSRDRGNEKLFF.

The V call is TRBV24-1, the J call TRBJ2-5; TRBD1 matches 8 bases. Losses at the gene ends were 4 bases for V and 3 bases for J; bases not matched to a gene: 3. Germline CDR1 reads KGHDR; CDR2 reads SFDVKD. This CDR3 region has 14 residues. CDR3 loop: CATSDRTGKETQYF. The CDR3 DNA is TGTGCCACCAGTGACAGGACAGGGAAAGAGACCCAGTACTTC.

The rearrangement joins TRBV7-8 to TRBJ1-5, with D possibly TRBD1 on 5 matching bases. The CDR3 spans 15 residues. Germline CDR1 is SGHVS and CDR2 is FQNEAQ. Between the trimmed V and J ends, which lost 5 bases and 3 bases, there was a span of 14 bases. The CDR3, as DNA: TGTGCCAGCAGCGGGGGACGGTTTTCCAATCAGCCCCAGCATTTT. Its translation is CASSGGRFSNQPQHF.

The V and J genes are TRBV28 and TRBJ2-5; either TRBD1 or TRBD2 may supply D (6 bases each). Trimming took 7 bases from V and 4 from J, leaving 16 bases between them. This CDR3 has 14 amino acids. The V gene's germline CDR1 is MDHEN and CDR2 SYDVKM. The DNA for the CDR3 is TGTGCCAGCAACGAGGGGGGCGGCAGAGAGACCCAGTACTTC. The encoded protein is CASNEGGGRETQYF.

Here the CDR3 DNA reads TGTGCCAGCAGCCAAACCACGACAGCAACTAATGAAAAACTGTTTTTT. It specifies CASSQTTTATNEKLFF. The V gene is TRBV14, the J gene TRBJ1-4; a weak D match, TRBD1 (5 bases). CDR3 length equals 16 residues. V was pared by 2 bases and J by 0 bases, with 10 bases between. CDR1 is SGHDN, CDR2 FVKESK, per germline.

The genes are TRBV5-6 and TRBJ1-6, with TRBD1 matching over 7 bases. V shed 4 bases, J shed 0 bases, and the junction held 7 bases outside the gene matches. The CDR3 runs to 17 residues. The germline V gene encodes CDR1 SGHDT and CDR2 YYEEEE. The CDR3, as DNA: TGTGCCAGCAGCCAGGACAGGTCCCGCTCCTATAATTCACCCCTCCACTTT. Translating gives CASSQDRSRSYNSPLHF. The whole variable domain, filled in from reference TRBV5-6 and TRBJ1-6, reads DAGVTQSPTHLIKTRGQQVTLRCSPKSGHDTVSWYQQALGQGPQFIFQYYEEEERQRGNFPDRFSGHQFPNYSSELNVNALLLGDSALYLCASSQDRSRSYNSPLHFGNGTRLTVT.

CDR3 sequence reads: CASSEGLGEVAGYTF. The CDR3 DNA reads as TGTGCCAGCAGTGAAGGCCTGGGTGAGGTCGCGGGCTACACCTTC. V is TRBV2 and J is TRBJ1-2; D gene unclear. The CDR3 covers 15 residues. The germline gives CDR1 SNHLY, CDR2 FYNNEI. V lost 1 base and J 8 bases, leaving 17 bases between the germline ends.

The chain is built from TRBV9 and TRBJ1-6; maybe TRBD1 (5 bases). Trimming took off 4 bases at V and 6 bases at J, with 11 bases between the two ends. Germline V gives CDR1 SGDLS, CDR2 YYNGEE. The CDR3 has 14 residues. The CDR3 DNA sequence: TGTGCCAGCAGCCTCGGGGGGTCTAATTCACCCCTCCACTTT. Its protein is CASSLGGSNSPLHF.

This rearrangement joins TRBV6-4 to TRBJ1-4; no clear D. Trimming pared 5 bases from V and 6 bases from J, leaving 13 bases between. CDR3 length: 14 residues. In germline, CDR1 is MRHNA, CDR2 SNTAGT. CDR3 in DNA: TGTGCCAGCAGTTCTGGGTTGTGGGATGAAAAACTGTTTTTT. It is translated as CASSSGLWDEKLFF.

This clone has just a few counts. The chain has TRBV7-2 and TRBJ2-3; D perhaps matches TRBD1 (5 bases). Per the germline V gene, CDR1 is SGHTA and CDR2 is FQGNSA. The CDR3 has 18 residues. V was clipped by 3 bases and J by 2 bases, with 21 bases between them. The CDR3 here is CASSFRGPPLFVTDTQYF. The CDR3 coding sequence is TGTGCCAGCAGCTTTAGGGGCCCGCCTTTATTCGTCACAGATACGCAGTATTTT.

The chain employs TRBV18 and TRBJ1-1; maybe TRBD1 (5 bases). The CDR3 extends over 16 amino acids. V shed 5 bases and J shed 0 bases, with 16 bases lying between them. Germline V CDR1 and CDR2: KGHSH, LQKENI. The CDR3 loop is CASSNRQWTMNTEAFF. The CDR3 DNA reads as TGTGCCAGCTCAAATCGACAGTGGACCATGAACACTGAAGCTTTCTTT.

The V gene is TRBV9, the J gene TRBJ2-1; tentatively, D is TRBD1 (5 bases). The CDR3 length is 15 residues. V lost 3 bases, J lost 4 bases, and 14 bases lay in between. Germline V CDR1 and CDR2: SGDLS, YYNGEE. DNA for the CDR3: TGTGCCAGCAGCGGAGGAAGACAGATTTACAATGAGCAGTTCTTC. Protein sequence: CASSGGRQIYNEQFF.

This clone was observed once. The CDR3 DNA reads as TGTGCCAGCAGCTTAGAAGGAAGGGAGACCCAGTACTTC. This encodes CASSLEGRETQYF. The V call is TRBV7-2, the J call TRBJ2-5; D not resolved. V was pared by 1 base and J by 5 bases, with 8 bases between. Germline CDR1 is SGHTA and CDR2 is FQGNSA. The length of the CDR3 is 13 residues.

V usage is TRBV7-2 and J usage is TRBJ2-3, with D perhaps matching TRBD1 or TRBD2 (5 bases each). This CDR3 is built from 16 residues. Germline V gives CDR1 SGHTA, CDR2 FQGNSA. V dropped 2 bases and J dropped 4 bases, with 16 bases sitting between them. CDR3 sequence: CASSLFGGGGADTQYF. As DNA, the CDR3 is TGTGCCAGCAGCTTATTCGGTGGGGGTGGCGCAGATACGCAGTATTTT.

The chain links TRBV2 to TRBJ1-5; TRBD1 might be the D (5 bases). CDR1 and CDR2 from the germline V gene are SNHLY and FYNNEI. The CDR3 length is 15 residues. V dropped 7 bases and J dropped 9 bases, with 22 bases sitting between them. CDR3 in DNA: TGTGCCAGCACAATAGGGACCCTAAAATTGGGGCCCCAGCATTTT. Its translation: CASTIGTLKLGPQHF. Full variable domain (missing parts from reference TRBV2 and TRBJ1-5): EPEVTQTPSHQVTQMGQEVILRCVPISNHLYFYWYRQILGQKVEFLVSFYNNEISEKSEIFDDQFSVERPDGSNFTLKIRSTKLEDSAMYFCASTIGTLKLGPQHFGDGTRLSIL.